Listed below are T cell receptor beta chains from one sample, sequenced in a study of early stage breast cancer tumors. Sequencing used immunoSEQ multiplex PCR; TCRdb keeps in-frame clones, though not all of them. The top ten hold around a tenth of the sample, which has about 5,400 clones, around 62% seen once. Sequenced input: breast tumor tissue. These receptor sequences come from a person in their 60s with breast cancer. CDR3s include the opening cysteine and the closing phenylalanine or tryptophan. A D gene is named only where the DNA matches it firmly. The listing skips clone size in some rows; elsewhere it reads once, few, many or a size class.

d_gene: -
v_gene: TRBV18
j_gene: TRBJ2-5
abundance: -
CDR3nt: TGTGCCAGCTCACCACCTGACAGGGGAGGGGAGACCCAGTACTTC
CDR3aa: CASSPPDRGGETQYF

d_gene: TRBD1
v_gene: TRBV7-2
j_gene: TRBJ1-2
abundance: few
CDR3nt: TGTGCCAGCAGCTCGCCGGCAGGACAGGGGGCCTCTGGGGGCTACACCTTC
CDR3aa: CASSSPAGQGASGGYTF

d_gene: -
v_gene: TRBV28
j_gene: TRBJ2-1
abundance: -
CDR3nt: TGTGCCAGCAGTCCGAGCGGTTACTCCTACAATGAGCAGTTCTTC
CDR3aa: CASSPSGYSYNEQFF

d_gene: -
v_gene: TRBV30
j_gene: TRBJ2-4
abundance: -
CDR3nt: TGTGCCGGCACCTTAGCCAAAAACATTCAGTACTTC
CDR3aa: CAGTLAKNIQYF

d_gene: -
v_gene: TRBV6-1
j_gene: TRBJ1-2
abundance: -
CDR3nt: TGTGCCAGCACTCCCGGGACCCATTATGGCTACACCTTC
CDR3aa: CASTPGTHYGYTF

d_gene: TRBD2
v_gene: TRBV19
j_gene: TRBJ2-3
abundance: -
CDR3nt: TGTGCCAGTAGTTCCGAGCGATTCGGGAGGACCACAGATACGCAGTATTTT
CDR3aa: CASSSERFGRTTDTQYF

d_gene: -
v_gene: TRBV7-6
j_gene: TRBJ1-3
abundance: few
CDR3nt: TGTGCCAGCAGAAAACGCGAGGGGGCTGGAAACACCATATATTTT
CDR3aa: CASRKREGAGNTIYF

d_gene: -
v_gene: TRBV6-6
j_gene: TRBJ2-2
abundance: -
CDR3nt: TGTGCCAGCACCACCTTAGGGCTCGGGGAGCTGTTTTTT
CDR3aa: CASTTLGLGELFF

d_gene: -
v_gene: TRBV11-2
j_gene: TRBJ1-3
abundance: few
CDR3nt: TGTGCCAGCAGCTCCTACTTCTCTGGAAACACCATATATTTT
CDR3aa: CASSSYFSGNTIYF

d_gene: -
v_gene: TRBV9
j_gene: TRBJ1-2
abundance: -
CDR3nt: TGTGCCAGCAGCGTAGACGGCTATGGCTACACCTTC
CDR3aa: CASSVDGYGYTF

d_gene: -
v_gene: TRBV5-4
j_gene: TRBJ1-1
abundance: -
CDR3nt: TGTGCCAGCAGCTTCGGCCTGAACACTGAAGCTTTCTTT
CDR3aa: CASSFGLNTEAFF

d_gene: -
v_gene: TRBV30
j_gene: TRBJ1-5
abundance: -
CDR3nt: TGTGCCTGGAGTACAGACAATAGCAATCAGCCCCAGCATTTT
CDR3aa: CAWSTDNSNQPQHF

d_gene: -
v_gene: TRBV9
j_gene: TRBJ2-1
abundance: -
CDR3nt: TGTGCCAGCAGCCCAGACCCGGGACTCCACAATGAGCAGTTCTTC
CDR3aa: CASSPDPGLHNEQFF

d_gene: -
v_gene: TRBV5-6
j_gene: TRBJ2-3
abundance: -
CDR3nt: TGTGCCAGCATCCTGACAGGTCGCTGGGCTGGGGATACGCAGTATTTT
CDR3aa: CASILTGRWAGDTQYF

d_gene: TRBD2
v_gene: TRBV7-3
j_gene: TRBJ2-3
abundance: -
CDR3nt: TGTGCCAGCAGCCTGGGTAGCGGGAGCACAGATACGCAGTATTTT
CDR3aa: CASSLGSGSTDTQYF

d_gene: TRBD1
v_gene: TRBV19
j_gene: TRBJ2-2
abundance: -
CDR3nt: TGTGCCAGTAGTTGGGGACAGATACTCACCGGGGAGCTGTTTTTT
CDR3aa: CASSWGQILTGELFF

d_gene: -
v_gene: TRBV6-1
j_gene: TRBJ1-2
abundance: -
CDR3nt: TGTGCCAGCAGTGAAAGGTGGGGCCACTATGGCTACACCTTC
CDR3aa: CASSERWGHYGYTF

d_gene: -
v_gene: TRBV7-9
j_gene: TRBJ2-2
abundance: -
CDR3nt: TGTGCCAGCAGCTTAGTTCGCAGGGGAACCGGGGAGCTGTTTTTT
CDR3aa: CASSLVRRGTGELFF

d_gene: TRBD1
v_gene: TRBV11-2
j_gene: TRBJ1-6
abundance: -
CDR3nt: TGTGCCAGCAGCTTAGGGTCAGGGGGTGGTTCACCCCTCCACTTT
CDR3aa: CASSLGSGGGSPLHF

d_gene: -
v_gene: TRBV10-3
j_gene: TRBJ1-2
abundance: large
CDR3nt: TGTGCCACCGCGGACTCTAACTATGGCTACACCTTC
CDR3aa: CATADSNYGYTF

d_gene: -
v_gene: TRBV19
j_gene: TRBJ1-5
abundance: -
CDR3nt: TGTGCCAGTCAGTGGCCGGGGGTTAATCAGCCCCAGCATTTT
CDR3aa: CASQWPGVNQPQHF

d_gene: TRBD1
v_gene: TRBV10-3
j_gene: TRBJ2-1
abundance: -
CDR3nt: TGTGCCATCACTCCGGGACAGGGAAATGAGCAGTTCTTC
CDR3aa: CAITPGQGNEQFF

d_gene: -
v_gene: TRBV9
j_gene: TRBJ2-2
abundance: -
CDR3nt: TGTGCCAGCAGCGTAGCGGGGAACACCGGGGAGCTGTTTTTT
CDR3aa: CASSVAGNTGELFF

d_gene: TRBD1
v_gene: TRBV7-9
j_gene: TRBJ2-4
abundance: -
CDR3nt: TGTGCCAGCAGCACTACCGACAGGGGTCAAAACATTCAGTACTTC
CDR3aa: CASSTTDRGQNIQYF

d_gene: -
v_gene: TRBV7-8
j_gene: TRBJ1-1
abundance: few
CDR3nt: TGTGCCAGCAGCGTACAGGGTTCCACTGAAGCTTTCTTT
CDR3aa: CASSVQGSTEAFF

d_gene: -
v_gene: TRBV6-6
j_gene: TRBJ2-1
abundance: few
CDR3nt: TGTGCCAGCAGTTACGAGGACTACCGATACAATGAGCAGTTCTTC
CDR3aa: CASSYEDYRYNEQFF

d_gene: -
v_gene: TRBV14
j_gene: TRBJ1-3
abundance: -
CDR3nt: TGTGCCAGCAGCCAAGATTGGGCCCGCTCTGGAAACACCATATATTTT
CDR3aa: CASSQDWARSGNTIYF

d_gene: -
v_gene: TRBV2
j_gene: TRBJ1-1
abundance: -
CDR3nt: TGTGCCAGCAGCGGCCCTCCCGACAGGTATAAAACTGAAGCTTTCTTT
CDR3aa: CASSGPPDRYKTEAFF

d_gene: TRBD2
v_gene: TRBV25-1
j_gene: TRBJ2-5
abundance: -
CDR3nt: TGTGCCAGCAGTGAACCGGGACTAGCGGGCCTACAAGAGACCCAGTACTTC
CDR3aa: CASSEPGLAGLQETQYF

d_gene: TRBD2
v_gene: TRBV16
j_gene: TRBJ2-7
abundance: -
CDR3nt: TGTGCCAGCAGCTCTAGCGGGAGGTTCTACGAGCAGTACTTC
CDR3aa: CASSSSGRFYEQYF

d_gene: -
v_gene: TRBV27
j_gene: TRBJ2-5
abundance: -
CDR3nt: TGTGCCAGCAGGGTTCGCCTCAAAGAGACCCAGTACTTC
CDR3aa: CASRVRLKETQYF

d_gene: -
v_gene: TRBV6-7
j_gene: TRBJ2-1
abundance: -
CDR3nt: TGTGCCAGCAGTTACTTGGGGGGGCCGATGGATGAGCAGTTCTTC
CDR3aa: CASSYLGGPMDEQFF

d_gene: -
v_gene: TRBV15
j_gene: TRBJ1-1
abundance: -
CDR3nt: TGTGCCACCAGCAGGGATCCCGGGACGGTGAACACTGAAGCTTTCTTT
CDR3aa: CATSRDPGTVNTEAFF

d_gene: -
v_gene: TRBV28
j_gene: TRBJ2-2
abundance: few
CDR3nt: TGTGCCAGCAGTTTGAGTTCGGCGAGCGGGGAGCTGTTTTTT
CDR3aa: CASSLSSASGELFF

d_gene: -
v_gene: TRBV19
j_gene: TRBJ1-2
abundance: -
CDR3nt: TGTGCCAGTGGAATCAAGGGAGGGATCTATGGCTACACCTTC
CDR3aa: CASGIKGGIYGYTF

d_gene: -
v_gene: TRBV7-8
j_gene: TRBJ2-5
abundance: once
CDR3nt: TGTGCCAGCAGCCGGACTCGGACAGCCAGTGTTGAGACCCAGTACTTC
CDR3aa: CASSRTRTASVETQYF

d_gene: TRBD2
v_gene: TRBV19
j_gene: TRBJ2-1
abundance: once
CDR3nt: TGTGCCAGTAGTATCCCTGCGGGAGGCTACAATGAGCAGTTCTTC
CDR3aa: CASSIPAGGYNEQFF

d_gene: TRBD2
v_gene: TRBV5-1
j_gene: TRBJ2-7
abundance: -
CDR3nt: TGCGCCAGCAGCTCGCTAGCGGGGGGGCTTGAGCAGTACTTC
CDR3aa: CASSSLAGGLEQYF

d_gene: TRBD1
v_gene: TRBV5-6
j_gene: TRBJ1-5
abundance: -
CDR3nt: TGTGCCAGCAGCCAGGGACAGGGTTGGGGCAATCAGCCCCAGCATTTT
CDR3aa: CASSQGQGWGNQPQHF

d_gene: -
v_gene: TRBV6-1
j_gene: TRBJ1-1
abundance: -
CDR3nt: TGTGCCAGCGCGATGGGGGAAGGGGGCACTGAAGCTTTCTTT
CDR3aa: CASAMGEGGTEAFF

d_gene: -
v_gene: TRBV4-1
j_gene: TRBJ2-7
abundance: few
CDR3nt: TGCGCCAGCAGCCAACGCTGGGAGCAGTACTTC
CDR3aa: CASSQRWEQYF

d_gene: -
v_gene: TRBV19
j_gene: TRBJ2-7
abundance: -
CDR3nt: TGTGCCAGTAGTTTGTCGGGTTGGTGGGACGAGCAGTACTTC
CDR3aa: CASSLSGWWDEQYF

d_gene: -
v_gene: TRBV30
j_gene: TRBJ2-7
abundance: -
CDR3nt: TGTGCCTGGAGTGTGGCAGGGGAGGGCGAGCAGTACTTC
CDR3aa: CAWSVAGEGEQYF

d_gene: TRBD2
v_gene: TRBV2
j_gene: TRBJ2-7
abundance: -
CDR3nt: TGTGCCAGCAGTGAAGGACGACTAGCACCTGGCGAGCAGTACTTC
CDR3aa: CASSEGRLAPGEQYF

d_gene: -
v_gene: TRBV6-5
j_gene: TRBJ1-2
abundance: once
CDR3nt: TGTGCCAGCAGTTACTCTGGCGGGACGGCGACCTATGGCTACACCTTC
CDR3aa: CASSYSGGTATYGYTF

d_gene: TRBD2
v_gene: TRBV5-5
j_gene: TRBJ2-2
abundance: -
CDR3nt: TGTGCCAGCAGCTTGGCTAGCGGGTATACCGGGGAGCTGTTTTTT
CDR3aa: CASSLASGYTGELFF

d_gene: -
v_gene: TRBV10-3
j_gene: TRBJ2-7
abundance: -
CDR3nt: TGTGCCATCAGTGAGTCCCACGGGGGGACAGTTTTCTCATTCTTC
CDR3aa: CAISESHGGTVFSFF

d_gene: -
v_gene: TRBV27
j_gene: TRBJ1-1
abundance: -
CDR3nt: TGTGCCTCCGCTGGGGGACCGCTCGAAGCTTTCTTT
CDR3aa: CASAGGPLEAFF

d_gene: TRBD1
v_gene: TRBV9
j_gene: TRBJ1-3
abundance: -
CDR3nt: TGTGCCAGCAGCGTCCAGGACAGGAGCTCTGGAAACACCATATATTTT
CDR3aa: CASSVQDRSSGNTIYF